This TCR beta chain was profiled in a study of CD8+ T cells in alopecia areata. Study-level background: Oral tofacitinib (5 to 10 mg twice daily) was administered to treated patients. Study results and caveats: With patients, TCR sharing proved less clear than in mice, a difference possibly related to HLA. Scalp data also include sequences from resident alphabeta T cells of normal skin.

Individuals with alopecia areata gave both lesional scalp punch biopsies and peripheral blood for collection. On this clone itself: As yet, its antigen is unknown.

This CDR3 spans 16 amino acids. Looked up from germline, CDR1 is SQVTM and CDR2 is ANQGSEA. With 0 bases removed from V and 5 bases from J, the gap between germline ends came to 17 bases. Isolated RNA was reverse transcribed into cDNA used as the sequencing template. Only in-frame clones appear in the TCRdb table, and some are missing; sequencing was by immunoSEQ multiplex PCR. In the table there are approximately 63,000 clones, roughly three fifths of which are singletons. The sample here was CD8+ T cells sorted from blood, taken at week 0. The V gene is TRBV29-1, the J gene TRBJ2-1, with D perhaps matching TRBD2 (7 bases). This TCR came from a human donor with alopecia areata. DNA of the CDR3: TGCAGCGTTGAAGATCAGGATGGGAGGGGGAACAATGAGCAGTTCTTC. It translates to CSVEDQDGRGNNEQFF.